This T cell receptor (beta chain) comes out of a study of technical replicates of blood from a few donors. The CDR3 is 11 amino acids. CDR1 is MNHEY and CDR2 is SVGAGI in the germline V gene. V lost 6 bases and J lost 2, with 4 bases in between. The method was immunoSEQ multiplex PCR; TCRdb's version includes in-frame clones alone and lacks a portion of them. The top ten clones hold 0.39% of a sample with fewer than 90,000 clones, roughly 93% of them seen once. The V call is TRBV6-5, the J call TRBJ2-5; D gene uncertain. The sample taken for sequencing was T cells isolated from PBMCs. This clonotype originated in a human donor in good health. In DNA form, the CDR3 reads TGTGCCAGCAGCCGTCAAGAGACCCAGTACTTC. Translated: CASSRQETQYF.